The TCR beta chain under discussion was sequenced for a study of blood T cell repertoires in COVID-19. Across the study: PBMCs, B-cell-depleted T cells, or T cells were the source of the cDNA or gDNA that made up the material.

This clone came up a few times. Germline V gene lookup returns CDR1 MGHDK and CDR2 SYGVNS. V trimming: 5 bases; J trimming: 0 bases; junction bases outside the gene matches: 12. The CDR3 sequence is 18 residues long. TCRdb keeps only in-frame clones here, not all; method: immunoSEQ multiplex PCR. The sample includes roughly 40,000 clones, about 82% of them seen just once. The chain links TRBV25-1 to TRBJ2-5, with 10 bases aligning to TRBD2. The sequenced material came from peripheral blood. This clonotype was obtained from a human donor in a cohort sampled during active COVID-19. This CDR3 reads CASSQASGGVMYQETQYF. The CDR3, as DNA: TGTGCCAGCAGTCAGGCTAGCGGGGGAGTTATGTACCAAGAGACCCAGTACTTC.